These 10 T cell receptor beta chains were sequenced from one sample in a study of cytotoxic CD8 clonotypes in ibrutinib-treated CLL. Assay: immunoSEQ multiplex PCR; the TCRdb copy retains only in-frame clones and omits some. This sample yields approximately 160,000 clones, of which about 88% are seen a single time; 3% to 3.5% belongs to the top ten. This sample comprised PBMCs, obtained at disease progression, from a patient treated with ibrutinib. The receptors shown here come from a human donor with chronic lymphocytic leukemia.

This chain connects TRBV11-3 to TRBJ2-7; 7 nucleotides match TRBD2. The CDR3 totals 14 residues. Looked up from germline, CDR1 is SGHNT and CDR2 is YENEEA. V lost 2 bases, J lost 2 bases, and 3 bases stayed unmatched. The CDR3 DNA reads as TGTGCCAGCAGCTTATCCGGGACTACCTACGAGCAGTACTTC. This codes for CASSLSGTTYEQYF.

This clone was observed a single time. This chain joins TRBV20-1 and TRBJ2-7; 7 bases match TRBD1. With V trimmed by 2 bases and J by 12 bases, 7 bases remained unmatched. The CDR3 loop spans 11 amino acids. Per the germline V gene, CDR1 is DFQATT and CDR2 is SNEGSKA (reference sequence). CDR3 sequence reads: CSARIQGSRYF. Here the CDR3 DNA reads TGCAGTGCTAGAATACAGGGGAGTCGGTACTTC.

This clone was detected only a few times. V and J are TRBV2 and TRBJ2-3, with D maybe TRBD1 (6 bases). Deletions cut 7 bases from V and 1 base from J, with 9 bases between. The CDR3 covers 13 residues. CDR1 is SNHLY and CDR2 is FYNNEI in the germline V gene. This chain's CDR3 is CASNDRRTDTQYF. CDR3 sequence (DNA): TGTGCCAGCAATGACAGGCGCACAGATACGCAGTATTTT.

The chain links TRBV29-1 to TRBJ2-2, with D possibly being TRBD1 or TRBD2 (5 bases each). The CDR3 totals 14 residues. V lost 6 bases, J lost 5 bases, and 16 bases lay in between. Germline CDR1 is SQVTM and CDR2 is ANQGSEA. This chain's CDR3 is CSVITGPLTGELFF. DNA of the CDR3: TGCAGCGTCATAACGGGACCACTTACCGGGGAGCTGTTTTTT.

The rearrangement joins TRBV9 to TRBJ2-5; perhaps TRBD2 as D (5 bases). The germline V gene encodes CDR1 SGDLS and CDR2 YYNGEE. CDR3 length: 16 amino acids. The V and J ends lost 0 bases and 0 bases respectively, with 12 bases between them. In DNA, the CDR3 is TGTGCCAGCAGCGTAGACGAGGGAAACAACCAAGAGACCCAGTACTTC. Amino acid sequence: CASSVDEGNNQETQYF.

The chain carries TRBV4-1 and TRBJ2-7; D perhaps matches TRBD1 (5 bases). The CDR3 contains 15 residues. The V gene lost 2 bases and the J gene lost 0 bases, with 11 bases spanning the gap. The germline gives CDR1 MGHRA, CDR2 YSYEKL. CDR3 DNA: TGCGCCAGCAGCCAATTTCAGGGATCCTCCTACGAGCAGTACTTC. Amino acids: CASSQFQGSSYEQYF.

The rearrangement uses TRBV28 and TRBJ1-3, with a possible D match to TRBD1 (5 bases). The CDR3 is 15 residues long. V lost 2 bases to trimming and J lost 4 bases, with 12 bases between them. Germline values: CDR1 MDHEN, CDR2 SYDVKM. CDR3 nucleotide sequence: TGTGCCAGCAGTTTAGAGTCAGGGTCCGGAAACACCATATATTTT. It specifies CASSLESGSGNTIYF. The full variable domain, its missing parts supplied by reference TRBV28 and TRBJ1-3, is DVKVTQSSRYLVKRTGEKVFLECVQDMDHENMFWYRQDPGLGLRLIYFSYDVKMKEKGDIPEGYSVSREKKERFSLILESASTNQTSMYLCASSLESGSGNTIYFGEGSWLTVV.

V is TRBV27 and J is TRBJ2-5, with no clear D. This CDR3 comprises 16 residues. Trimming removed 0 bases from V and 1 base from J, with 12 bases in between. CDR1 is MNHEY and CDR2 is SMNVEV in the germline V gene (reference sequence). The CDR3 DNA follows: TGTGCCAGCAGTTTATCTATACCCGAAAGCCAAGAGACCCAGTACTTC. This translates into CASSLSIPESQETQYF.

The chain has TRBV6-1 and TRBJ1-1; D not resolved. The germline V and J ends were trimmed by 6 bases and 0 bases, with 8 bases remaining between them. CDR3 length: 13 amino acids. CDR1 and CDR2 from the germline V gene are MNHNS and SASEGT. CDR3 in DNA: TGTGCCAGCAGCAGGCCCATGAACACTGAAGCTTTCTTT. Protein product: CASSRPMNTEAFF.

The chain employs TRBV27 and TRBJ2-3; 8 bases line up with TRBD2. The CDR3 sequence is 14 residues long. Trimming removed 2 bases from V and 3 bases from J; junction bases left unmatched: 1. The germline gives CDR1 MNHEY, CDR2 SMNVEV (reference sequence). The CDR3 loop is CASSLGTRTDTQYF. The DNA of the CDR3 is TGTGCCAGCAGTTTAGGGACTAGAACAGATACGCAGTATTTT.